The 13 T cell receptor beta chains given below trace back to one sample, sequenced in a study of T cell responses to AZD1222 COVID-19 vaccine. TCRdb keeps only in-frame clones here, not all; method: immunoSEQ multiplex PCR. The sample records some 54,000 clones, around 90% being singletons. The specimen comprised peripheral blood, sampled on day 0 of AZD1222 vaccination. These receptors were taken from an adult in good health.

This sequence joins TRBV6-1 and TRBJ1-1, with a tentative D call TRBD1 (5 bases). Germline CDR1 reads MNHNS; CDR2 reads SASEGT. The CDR3 spans 16 residues. Deletions cut 2 bases from V and 1 base from J, with 14 bases between. The CDR3 nucleotides are TGTGCCAGCAGTGAAATAGGGCAGGGAGGGAACACTGAAGCTTTCTTT. This translates into CASSEIGQGGNTEAFF.

J is TRBJ2-5 and V is TRBV3-1 (or the pseudogene TRBV3-2); D is undetermined. The V gene lost 5 bases and the J gene lost 1 base, with 11 bases spanning the gap. This CDR3 region has 14 residues. Germline V gene sequence: CDR1 LGHDT, CDR2 YNNKEL (reference sequence). CDR3 region: CASSAYRPQETQYF. The CDR3 nucleotides are TGTGCCAGCAGCGCTTACCGGCCCCAAGAGACCCAGTACTTC.

The V and J genes are TRBV28 and TRBJ2-1; 8 nucleotides align to TRBD2. Germline CDR1 and CDR2: MDHEN and SYDVKM. J was trimmed by 2 bases and V by 4 bases; bases with no gene match: 4. The CDR3 totals 15 residues. The CDR3 nucleotides read TGTGCCAGCAGTTACCTAGCGGGCGCCTACAATGAGCAGTTCTTC. Translation: CASSYLAGAYNEQFF. Combining the CDR3 with reference TRBV28 and TRBJ2-1 gives the whole variable domain DVKVTQSSRYLVKRTGEKVFLECVQDMDHENMFWYRQDPGLGLRLIYFSYDVKMKEKGDIPEGYSVSREKKERFSLILESASTNQTSMYLCASSYLAGAYNEQFFGPGTRLTVL.

The gene calls are TRBV5-3 and TRBJ2-7; 10 bases are a match to TRBD2. TRBV5-3 is filed as an ORF, its function uncertain. This CDR3 is built from 22 residues. The V and J ends lost 4 bases and 7 bases, in that order; junction bases with no gene match: 32. The CDR3 bases are TGTGCCAGAAGCGCTACCCCGTACGAAATAGCGGGAGGACAACCGGACGGCGTGGAGCAGTACTTC. It is translated as CARSATPYEIAGGQPDGVEQYF.

The chain uses TRBV14 and TRBJ1-1; the D gene is possibly TRBD1 (6 bases). The V end lost 6 bases, the J end lost 1 base, and 12 bases lay between the germline ends. Germline-derived CDR1 and CDR2 are SGHDN and FVKESK. The CDR3 totals 14 residues. In nucleotides, the CDR3 is TGTGCCAGCAGTCAACAGGGATCGAACACTGAAGCTTTCTTT. It translates to CASSQQGSNTEAFF.

V and J are TRBV12-3 or TRBV12-4 and TRBJ2-7; tentatively, D is TRBD1 (5 bases). Between the trimmed V and J ends, which lost 4 bases and 5 bases, there was a span of 9 bases. The CDR3 sequence is 12 residues long. The CDR3 is CASSSEGDEQYF. The CDR3 nucleotides are TGTGCCAGCAGTTCCGAAGGGGACGAGCAGTACTTC.

As regards this clone: Because the CDR3's place on the DNA is in doubt, the DNA is left out and the CDR3 is given as listed by TCRdb. The V call is TRBV12-3 or TRBV12-4, the J call TRBJ2-2; TRBD1 is the table's D call, not checked against the DNA. The CDR3 length equals 13 residues, ends included. CDR3: CASSPQYVGELFF.

In this sample, this clone turned up once. This chain connects TRBV28 to TRBJ1-5, with D tentatively TRBD1 (6 bases). The CDR3 is 15 residues long. CDR1 MDHEN and CDR2 SYDVKM come from the germline V gene. V was trimmed by 6 bases and J by 3 bases, leaving 15 bases between them. CDR3 sequence (DNA): TGTGCCAGCAGGAACAGGGTAGGGAACAATCAGCCCCAGCATTTT. It translates to CASRNRVGNNQPQHF.

The chain uses TRBV7-2 and TRBJ2-5; 10 bases agree with TRBD2. This CDR3 has 13 residues. V was clipped by 7 bases and J by 4 bases; unmatched bases: 3. Germline V CDR1 and CDR2: SGHTA, FQGNSA. In DNA form, the CDR3 reads TGTGCCAGCAAAGCGGGAGGGCGAGAGACCCAGTACTTC. This gives the protein CASKAGGRETQYF.

Written as DNA, the CDR3 is TGTGCCAGCTCACCCTTCGCTAGCGGGGTGAGGGGCGATGAGCAGTTCTTC. It is translated as CASSPFASGVRGDEQFF. The chain carries TRBV18 and TRBJ2-1, with 9 bases identical to TRBD2. Germline trimming cut 3 bases from V and 8 bases from J; bases unmatched to any gene: 14. This CDR3 is 17 amino acids long. From germline, CDR1 is KGHSH and CDR2 LQKENI.

The chain employs TRBV28 and TRBJ1-1; D call uncertain. CDR3 size: 11 residues. The V end was cut by 10 bases, the J end by 6 bases, with 12 bases between. Germline assignment: CDR1 MDHEN and CDR2 SYDVKM. This CDR3 reads CATRGRPEAFF. The DNA of the CDR3 is TGTGCCACTCGAGGGAGGCCTGAAGCTTTCTTT.

As to this clone: Within the sample, other DNA sequences also encode this same CDR3. The rearrangement links TRBV20-1 to TRBJ2-5; D unresolved. Germline V gene sequence: CDR1 DFQATT, CDR2 SNEGSKA (reference sequence). V lost 3 bases, J lost 5 bases, and 7 bases lay in between. The CDR3 is 11 residues long. CDR3 DNA: TGCAGTGCTAGGTCGGAGGAGACCCAGTACTTC. Its translation: CSARSEETQYF.

The V call is TRBV4-1, the J call TRBJ2-3, with 8 bases fitting TRBD2. Germline V lookup: CDR1 MGHRA, CDR2 YSYEKL. The trim removed 4 bases at V and 0 bases at J, leaving 9 bases unmatched. The CDR3 is 17 amino acids. The CDR3 here is CASSLTSGRASTDTQYF. The CDR3 DNA sequence: TGCGCCAGCAGCCTAACTAGCGGACGTGCTAGCACAGATACGCAGTATTTT.